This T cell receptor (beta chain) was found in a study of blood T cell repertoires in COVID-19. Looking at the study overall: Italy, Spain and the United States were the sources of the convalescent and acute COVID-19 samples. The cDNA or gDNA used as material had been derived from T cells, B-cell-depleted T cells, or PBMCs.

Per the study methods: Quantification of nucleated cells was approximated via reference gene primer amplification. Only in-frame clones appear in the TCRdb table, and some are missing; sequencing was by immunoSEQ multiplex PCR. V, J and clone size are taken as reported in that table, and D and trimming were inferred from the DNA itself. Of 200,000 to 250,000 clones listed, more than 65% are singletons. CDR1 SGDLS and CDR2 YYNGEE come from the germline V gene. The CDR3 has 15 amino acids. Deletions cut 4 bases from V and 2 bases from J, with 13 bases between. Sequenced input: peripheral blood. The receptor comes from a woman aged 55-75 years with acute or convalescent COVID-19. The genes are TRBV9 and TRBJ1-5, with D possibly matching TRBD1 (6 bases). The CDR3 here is CASSPNGQRNQPQHF. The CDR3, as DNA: TGTGCCAGCAGCCCAAATGGACAGCGCAATCAGCCCCAGCATTTT. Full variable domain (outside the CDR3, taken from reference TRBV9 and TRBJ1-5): DSGVTQTPKHLITATGQRVTLRCSPRSGDLSVYWYQQSLDQGLQFLIQYYNGEERAKGNILERFSAQQFPDLHSELNLSSLELGDSALYFCASSPNGQRNQPQHFGDGTRLSIL.